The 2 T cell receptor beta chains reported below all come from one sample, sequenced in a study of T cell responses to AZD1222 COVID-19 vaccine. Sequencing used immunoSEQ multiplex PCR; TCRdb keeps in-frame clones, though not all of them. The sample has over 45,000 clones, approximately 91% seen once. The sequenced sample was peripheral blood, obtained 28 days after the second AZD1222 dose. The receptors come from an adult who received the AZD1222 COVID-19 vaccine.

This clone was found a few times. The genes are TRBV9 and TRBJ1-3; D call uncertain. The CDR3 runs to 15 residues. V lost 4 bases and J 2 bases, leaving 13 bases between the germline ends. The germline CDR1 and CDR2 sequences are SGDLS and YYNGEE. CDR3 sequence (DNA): TGTGCCAGCAGCTTTAGACTTGAGCCTGGAAACACCATATATTTT. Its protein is CASSFRLEPGNTIYF.

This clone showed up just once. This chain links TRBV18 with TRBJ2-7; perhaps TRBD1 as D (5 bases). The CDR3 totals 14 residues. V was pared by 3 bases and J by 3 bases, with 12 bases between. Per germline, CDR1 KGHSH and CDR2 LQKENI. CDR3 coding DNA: TGTGCCAGCTCACCGAACGACAGAATCTACGAGCAGTACTTC. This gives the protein CASSPNDRIYEQYF.